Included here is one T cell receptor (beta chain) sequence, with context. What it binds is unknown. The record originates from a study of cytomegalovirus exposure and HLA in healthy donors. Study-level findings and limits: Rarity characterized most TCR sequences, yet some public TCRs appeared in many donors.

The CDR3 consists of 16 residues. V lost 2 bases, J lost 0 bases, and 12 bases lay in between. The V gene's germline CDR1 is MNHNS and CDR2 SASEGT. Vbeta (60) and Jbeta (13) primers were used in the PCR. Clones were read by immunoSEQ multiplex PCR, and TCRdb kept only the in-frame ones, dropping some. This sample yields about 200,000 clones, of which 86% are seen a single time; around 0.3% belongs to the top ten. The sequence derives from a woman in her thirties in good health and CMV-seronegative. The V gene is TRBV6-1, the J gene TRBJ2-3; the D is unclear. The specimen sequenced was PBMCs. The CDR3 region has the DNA TGTGCCAGCAGTGAAAGGTGGAGACCTAGCACAGATACGCAGTATTTT. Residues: CASSERWRPSTDTQYF.